Reported below is one T cell receptor beta chain. From germline, CDR1 is LGHNT and CDR2 FRNRAP. CDR3 length: 15 residues. Trimming stripped 2 bases from V and 4 bases from J, with 12 bases between. Extraction of RNA preceded its reverse transcription into cDNA, which served as the sequencing template. Clones were sequenced by immunoSEQ multiplex PCR, and TCRdb holds only the in-frame ones, with some missing. This table holds more than 200,000 clones, 67% found once. The record originates from a study of CD8+ T cells in alopecia areata. Looking at the study overall: Patients received oral tofacitinib, 5 to 10 mg twice daily, for moderate-to-severe alopecia areata.

Lesional scalp tissue (obtained by punch biopsy) and peripheral blood were collected from alopecia areata patients. The sequence was collected from a human donor with alopecia areata. Sequenced material: CD4+ T cells sorted from blood, taken at week 0. This chain joins TRBV12-5 and TRBJ1-5; TRBD1 is a possible D gene (5 bases). The CDR3, as DNA: TGTGCTAGTGGTTTGTGGGCAGGGAAGAATCAGCCCCAGCATTTT. This gives the protein CASGLWAGKNQPQHF.